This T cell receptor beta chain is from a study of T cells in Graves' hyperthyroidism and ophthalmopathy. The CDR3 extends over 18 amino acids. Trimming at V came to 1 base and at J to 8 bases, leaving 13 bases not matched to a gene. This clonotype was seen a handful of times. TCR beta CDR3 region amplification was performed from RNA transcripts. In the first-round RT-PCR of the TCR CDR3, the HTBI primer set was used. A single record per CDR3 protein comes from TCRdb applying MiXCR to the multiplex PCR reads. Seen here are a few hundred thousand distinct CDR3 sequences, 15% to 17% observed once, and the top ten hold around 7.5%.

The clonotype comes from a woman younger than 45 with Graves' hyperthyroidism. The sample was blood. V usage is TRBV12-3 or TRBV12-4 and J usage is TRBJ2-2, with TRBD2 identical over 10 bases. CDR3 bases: TGTGCCAGCAGTTTAGACTCTAGCGGGAGACGGCTTATAGGGGAGCTGTTTTTT. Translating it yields CASSLDSSGRRLIGELFF.